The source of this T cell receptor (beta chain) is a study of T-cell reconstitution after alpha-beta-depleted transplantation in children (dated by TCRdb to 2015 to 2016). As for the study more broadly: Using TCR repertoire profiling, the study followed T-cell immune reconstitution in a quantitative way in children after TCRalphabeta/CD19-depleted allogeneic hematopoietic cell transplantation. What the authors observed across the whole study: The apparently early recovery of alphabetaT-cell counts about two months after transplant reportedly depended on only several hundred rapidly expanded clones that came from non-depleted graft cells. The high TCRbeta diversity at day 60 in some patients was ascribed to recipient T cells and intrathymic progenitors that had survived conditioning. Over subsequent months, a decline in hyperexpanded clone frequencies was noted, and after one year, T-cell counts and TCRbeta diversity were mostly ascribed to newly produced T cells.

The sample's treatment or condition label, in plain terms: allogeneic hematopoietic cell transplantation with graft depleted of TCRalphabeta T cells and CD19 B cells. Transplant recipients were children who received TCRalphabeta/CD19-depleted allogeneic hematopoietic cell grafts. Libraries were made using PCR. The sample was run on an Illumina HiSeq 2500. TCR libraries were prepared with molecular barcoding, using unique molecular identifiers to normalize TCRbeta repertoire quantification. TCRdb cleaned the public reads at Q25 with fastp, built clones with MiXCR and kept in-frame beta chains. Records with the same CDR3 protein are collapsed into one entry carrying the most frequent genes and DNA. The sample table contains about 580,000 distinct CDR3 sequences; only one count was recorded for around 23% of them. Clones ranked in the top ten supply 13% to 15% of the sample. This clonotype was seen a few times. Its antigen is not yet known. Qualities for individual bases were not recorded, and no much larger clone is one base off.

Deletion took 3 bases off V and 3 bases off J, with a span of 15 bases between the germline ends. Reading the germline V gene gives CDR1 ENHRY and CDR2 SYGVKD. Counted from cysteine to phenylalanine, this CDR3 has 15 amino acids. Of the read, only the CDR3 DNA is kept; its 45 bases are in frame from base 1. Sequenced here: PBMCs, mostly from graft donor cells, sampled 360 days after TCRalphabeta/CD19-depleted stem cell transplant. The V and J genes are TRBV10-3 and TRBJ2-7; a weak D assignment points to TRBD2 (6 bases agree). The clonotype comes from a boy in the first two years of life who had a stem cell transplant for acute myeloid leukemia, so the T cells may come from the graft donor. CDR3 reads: CAISDSGSGVYEQYF. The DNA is TGTGCCATCAGTGACTCGGGTTCGGGGGTCTACGAGCAGTACTTC.